Below are 12 T cell receptor beta chains sequenced from a single sample in a study of siplizumab effects on memory and regulatory T cells. Generated by immunoSEQ multiplex PCR, the TCRdb table keeps only in-frame clones and is missing some. This table has some 46,000 clones, over 90% appearing once. Material for sequencing was CD8+ T cells sorted from blood. Receptors were obtained from a human donor in good health.

V usage is TRBV28 and J usage is TRBJ1-3, with 9 bases matching TRBD1. The CDR3 length is 20 residues. The J segment lost 0 bases and the V segment lost 0 bases, leaving 12 bases of the junction unmatched. Germline CDR1 and CDR2: MDHEN and SYDVKM. CDR3 protein: CASSLWRGGTGIRSGNTIYF. Here the CDR3 DNA reads TGTGCCAGCAGTTTATGGAGGGGCGGGACAGGGATCCGCTCTGGAAACACCATATATTTT.

This chain uses TRBV7-9 with TRBJ2-3, with D unclear. In germline, CDR1 is SEHNR, CDR2 FQNEAQ (reference sequence). This CDR3 spans 13 amino acids. V lost 5 bases and J 2 bases, leaving 8 bases between the germline ends. CDR3: CASSQDYTDTQYF. For the CDR3, the DNA is TGTGCCAGCAGCCAGGATTACACAGATACGCAGTATTTT.

The chain recombines TRBV5-5 with TRBJ1-2; D possibly corresponds to TRBD1 (5 bases). This CDR3 is built from 17 residues. Per the germline V gene, CDR1 is SGHKS and CDR2 is YYEKEE (reference sequence). Trimming removed 4 bases at V and 3 bases at J, with 22 bases between. CDR3 nucleotide sequence: TGTGCCAGCAGCCCCAACCCGCGGGGGTCCCAATACTATGGCTACACCTTC. Its protein product is CASSPNPRGSQYYGYTF.

The CDR3, as DNA: TGTGCCAGCACAGTTTCCGGACTAGCGTCGAATGAGCAGTTCTTC. Protein: CASTVSGLASNEQFF. J is TRBJ2-1 and V is TRBV9, with 9 bases that match TRBD2. Germline loops: CDR1 SGDLS, CDR2 YYNGEE. There are 15 residues in the CDR3. After removal of 6 bases from V and 7 bases from J, the junction contained 11 bases not matched to a gene.

This clone was found once. The chain couples TRBV19 to TRBJ2-5; D unclear. This CDR3 comprises 15 residues. Germline V gives CDR1 LNHDA, CDR2 SQIVND (reference sequence). The V gene lost 5 bases and the J gene lost 1 base, with 14 bases spanning the gap. The chain's CDR3 is CASSAIEESQETQYF. The CDR3 DNA follows: TGTGCCAGTAGTGCAATCGAAGAATCCCAAGAGACCCAGTACTTC.

As DNA, the CDR3 is TGTGCCAGCAAGCAGGGGGCATTTCAGCCCCAGCATTTT. Translation gives CASKQGAFQPQHF. The rearrangement uses TRBV6-1 and TRBJ1-5; 8 positions match TRBD1. J gave up 6 bases and V 7 bases, and 5 bases lay outside the gene matches. Germline V gene sequence: CDR1 MNHNS, CDR2 SASEGT. CDR3 length equals 13 residues.

The V and J genes are TRBV28 and TRBJ1-5; tentative D call: TRBD1 (6 bases). V gave up 7 bases and J gave up 1 base, with 14 bases separating them. Germline-derived CDR1 and CDR2 are MDHEN and SYDVKM. This CDR3 comprises 15 residues. The CDR3 DNA is TGTGCCAGCAATCCTAGGGGGTTCAGCAATCAGCCCCAGCATTTT. This sequence encodes CASNPRGFSNQPQHF. Based on the CDR3 plus reference TRBV28 and TRBJ1-5, the full variable domain is DVKVTQSSRYLVKRTGEKVFLECVQDMDHENMFWYRQDPGLGLRLIYFSYDVKMKEKGDIPEGYSVSREKKERFSLILESASTNQTSMYLCASNPRGFSNQPQHFGDGTRLSIL.

V is TRBV6-6 and J is TRBJ1-1; D gene ambiguous. V gave up 8 bases and J gave up 1 base, with 14 bases separating them. The CDR3 is made up of 14 amino acids. CDR1 and CDR2 (germline): MNHNY, SVGAGI (reference sequence). The CDR3 loop reads CASSFQAPNTEAFF. CDR3 bases: TGTGCCAGCTCTTTCCAGGCCCCGAACACTGAAGCTTTCTTT.

The chain links TRBV6-1 to TRBJ2-3, with TRBD2 matching over 7 bases. There are 17 residues in the CDR3. J was trimmed by 3 bases and V by 3 bases; bases with no gene match: 12. Germline-derived CDR1 and CDR2 are MNHNS and SASEGT. The CDR3 reads CASSDLSGTIATDTQYF. In DNA, the CDR3 is TGTGCCAGCAGTGATTTGAGCGGGACCATCGCTACAGATACGCAGTATTTT.

This chain uses TRBV9 with TRBJ2-4; D possibly matches TRBD1 or TRBD2 (6 bases each). V was cut by 7 bases and J by 3 bases, with 20 bases left in between. Germline V lookup: CDR1 SGDLS, CDR2 YYNGEE. This CDR3 has 16 residues. The CDR3 DNA follows: TGTGCCAGCGCTTCCGGAGGGGGGCCGGGCAAAAACATTCAGTACTTC. As protein: CASASGGGPGKNIQYF.

This sequence joins TRBV27 and TRBJ2-7; D gene uncertain. Trimming left V 2 bases short and J 3 bases short, with 8 bases between. Looked up from germline, CDR1 is MNHEY and CDR2 is SMNVEV (reference sequence). The CDR3 consists of 13 residues. The CDR3 protein is CASSLGRYYEQYF. DNA for the CDR3: TGTGCCAGCAGTTTAGGGCGGTACTACGAGCAGTACTTC.

This chain links TRBV19 with TRBJ1-2; D is ambiguous. Germline V gene lookup returns CDR1 LNHDA and CDR2 SQIVND (reference sequence). V shed 7 bases and J shed 4 bases, with 10 bases lying between them. This CDR3 contains 12 residues. The CDR3 protein is CASTASSYGYTF. The CDR3 nucleotides are TGTGCCAGTACCGCCAGCTCCTATGGCTACACCTTC.